Listed here are 17 T cell receptor beta chains from one sample, sequenced in a study of cytomegalovirus exposure and HLA in healthy donors. 60 Vbeta and 13 Jbeta primers were used in PCR. Profiling relied on immunoSEQ multiplex PCR, and the TCRdb table lists in-frame clones only, not all of them. The data contain approximately 74,000 clones, approximately 78% of them singletons. The material sequenced was PBMCs. The receptors were sampled from a woman in her 30s in good health and CMV-seronegative.

The chain has TRBV4-3 and TRBJ2-7; 10 nucleotides match TRBD2. Germline V gene sequence: CDR1 LGHNA, CDR2 YSLEER. The V gene end was trimmed by 4 bases and the J gene end by 3 bases; junction bases not matched to a gene: 6. The CDR3 totals 15 residues. CDR3 in DNA: TGCGCCAGCAGCCTCGAGGCTAGCGGGGGCTACGAGCAGTACTTC. This translates into CASSLEASGGYEQYF.

This clone was seen only once. The V call is TRBV11-3, the J call TRBJ2-2; D remains ambiguous. This CDR3 is 15 amino acids long. Germline CDR1 reads SGHNT; CDR2 reads YENEEA. V lost 2 bases and J lost 2, with 9 bases in between. Written as DNA, the CDR3 is TGTGCCAGCAGCTTAAGTCTAGGAAACACCGGGGAGCTGTTTTTT. Translation gives CASSLSLGNTGELFF.

This clone has more than one count but fewer than ten. The CDR3 sequence is CASSEGRGQDGYTF. The CDR3 region has the DNA TGTGCCAGCAGTGAGGGCAGGGGCCAGGATGGCTACACCTTC. The V gene is TRBV6-4, the J gene TRBJ1-2; D might be TRBD1 (6 bases). Trimming took 3 bases from V and 6 from J, leaving 14 bases between them. The CDR3 length is 14 residues. Germline V gene data show CDR1 as MRHNA and CDR2 as SNTAGT.

This clone was recorded once. The chain links TRBV19 to TRBJ1-5, with 8 bases that match TRBD1. The CDR3 is 19 residues long. Trimming at V came to 6 bases and at J to 1 base, leaving 17 bases not matched to a gene. CDR1 is LNHDA and CDR2 is SQIVND in the germline V gene (reference sequence). The CDR3 protein is CASSRKTAAGGRSNQPQHF. DNA of the CDR3: TGTGCCAGTAGCCGCAAAACCGCCGCAGGGGGCAGGAGCAATCAGCCCCAGCATTTT.

The CDR3 DNA sequence: TGTGCCAGCAGCTTAGATTCCGGGGGGCTCGGTGAAAAACTGTTTTTT. Translation gives CASSLDSGGLGEKLFF. The rearrangement links TRBV11-3 to TRBJ1-4; a possible D gene is TRBD1 (6 bases). Germline V lookup: CDR1 SGHNT, CDR2 YENEEA. The CDR3 is 16 residues long. V lost 0 bases and J lost 7, with 15 bases in between.

The V gene is TRBV18, the J gene TRBJ1-1, with 8 bases identical to TRBD1. CDR3 length: 15 amino acids. V dropped 7 bases and J dropped 0; count of bases not matched to a gene: 7. Germline values: CDR1 KGHSH, CDR2 LQKENI. The DNA for the CDR3 is TGTGCCAGCTACGCAGGGGGCCTAATGAACACTGAAGCTTTCTTT. This codes for CASYAGGLMNTEAFF.

This clone appeared a few times. This chain joins TRBV6-6 and TRBJ1-4; D is perhaps TRBD1 (5 bases). V lost 2 bases and J 6 bases, leaving 10 bases between the germline ends. Germline CDR1 reads MNHNY; CDR2 reads SVGAGI (reference sequence). The CDR3 runs 14 residues. CDR3 amino acids: CASSYRGNHEKLFF. CDR3 in DNA: TGTGCCAGCAGTTACAGGGGAAACCATGAAAAACTGTTTTTT.

This clone was seen a single time. The chain combines TRBV6-1 with TRBJ2-1; D possibly corresponds to TRBD1 (5 bases). The V end lost 3 bases, the J end lost 8 bases, and 8 bases lay between the germline ends. The CDR3 extends over 12 amino acids. Germline V gene lookup returns CDR1 MNHNS and CDR2 SASEGT. The CDR3 bases are TGTGCCAGCAGTGAGGTAGGGGATGAGCAGTTCTTC. Translated, it gives CASSEVGDEQFF.

V is TRBV5-5 and J is TRBJ1-4; D gene uncertain. Germline lookup yields CDR1 SGHKS and CDR2 YYEKEE (reference sequence). The CDR3 extends over 14 amino acids. V shed 0 bases and J shed 4 bases, with 7 bases lying between them. The CDR3 sequence: CASSLGVSNEKLFF. CDR3 sequence (DNA): TGTGCCAGCAGCTTGGGTGTCAGTAATGAAAAACTGTTTTTT.

The CDR3 region is CASSLGGPIINTEAFF. Here the CDR3 DNA reads TGTGCCAGCAGCTTAGGAGGGCCGATTATTAACACTGAAGCTTTCTTT. The V call is TRBV11-2, the J call TRBJ1-1; D call uncertain. Germline CDR1 SGHAT, CDR2 FQNNGV. The CDR3 length is 16 residues. Trimming left V 1 base short and J 2 bases short, with 14 bases between.

The chain carries TRBV6-4 and TRBJ2-3; possibly TRBD2 for D (5 bases). This CDR3 spans 13 amino acids. Germline values: CDR1 MRHNA, CDR2 SNTAGT. V dropped 0 bases and J dropped 8 bases, with 9 bases sitting between them. The CDR3 here is CASSDSREGTQYF. The CDR3 DNA reads TGTGCCAGCAGTGACTCGAGGGAAGGTACGCAGTATTTT.

In regard to this clone: At one end, the junction sequence differs from germline, possibly due to a read error. This chain joins TRBV4-1 and TRBJ2-3; D unresolved. The CDR3 is 15 residues long. CDR1 and CDR2 (germline): MGHRA, YSYEKL. The CDR3 bases are TGCGCCAGCAGTCAAGGCCTATTGGGCACAGATACGCAGTATTTT. Its translation is CASSQGLLGTDTQYF.

This rearrangement joins TRBV5-6 to TRBJ1-3; D is uncertain. The CDR3 has 14 residues. CDR1 is SGHDT and CDR2 is YYEEEE in the germline V gene. Trimming took off 2 bases at V and 0 bases at J, with 6 bases between the two ends. For the CDR3, the DNA is TGTGCCAGCAGCTTATCGAGCTCTGGAAACACCATATATTTT. Translation gives CASSLSSSGNTIYF. The whole variable domain, filled in from reference TRBV5-6 and TRBJ1-3, reads DAGVTQSPTHLIKTRGQQVTLRCSPKSGHDTVSWYQQALGQGPQFIFQYYEEEERQRGNFPDRFSGHQFPNYSSELNVNALLLGDSALYLCASSLSSSGNTIYFGEGSWLTVV.

The V call is TRBV5-6, the J call TRBJ1-3; weak D call: TRBD1 (5 bases). The CDR3 has 16 residues. The ends were cut back, 6 bases at V and 3 bases at J, with 19 bases in the middle. Germline CDR1 and CDR2: SGHDT and YYEEEE. The CDR3 is CASTLLRAALGNTIYF. The CDR3 DNA follows: TGTGCCAGCACCCTACTCAGGGCCGCTCTTGGAAACACCATATATTTT.

Only one count was recorded for this clone. The chain combines TRBV4-2 with TRBJ2-7, with 8 bases matching TRBD2. This CDR3 region has 15 residues. Germline loops: CDR1 LGHNA, CDR2 YNFKEQ. After removal of 4 bases from V and 4 bases from J, the junction contained 9 bases not matched to a gene. The CDR3 DNA follows: TGTGCCAGCAGCCGCCAACTAGCGGCATCATACGAGCAGTACTTC. Translating gives CASSRQLAASYEQYF.

V usage is TRBV19 and J usage is TRBJ2-1; 12 bases match TRBD2. This CDR3 is built from 16 residues. V gave up 5 bases and J gave up 3 bases; unmatched junction bases: 5. Germline values: CDR1 LNHDA, CDR2 SQIVND (reference sequence). The CDR3 DNA is TGTGCCAGTAGTCTCGGACTAGCGGGGTTCTACAATGAGCAGTTCTTC. It is translated as CASSLGLAGFYNEQFF.

The V gene is TRBV9, the J gene TRBJ2-7; the D is unclear. The length of the CDR3 is 14 residues. The germline gives CDR1 SGDLS, CDR2 YYNGEE. The V end lost 1 base, the J end lost 0 bases, and 8 bases lay between the germline ends. The CDR3: CASSVSASSYEQYF. For the CDR3, the DNA is TGTGCCAGCAGCGTAAGCGCGAGCTCCTACGAGCAGTACTTC.